These 30 T cell receptor beta chains were all obtained from the same sample, sequenced in a study of OX40 agonist ivuxolimab in advanced cancers. Preparation of the library involved the immunoSEQ multiplex PCR assay. TCRdb carries this immuneACCESS record with in-frame sequences only. Its versions omit some clonotypes, under half of them owing to an unresolved V gene in the studies checked, with the rest unexplained. Recorded for this sample are about 48,000 clones; 88% of them occurred a single time. Approximately 50% of the sample belongs to the ten largest clones. Specimen: CD4+ or CD8+ T cells sorted from blood, collected in a trial of the OX40 agonist ivuxolimab. The receptors here all came from an adult with an advanced solid tumor such as melanoma, head and neck, liver or kidney cancer.

The gene calls are TRBV21-1 and TRBJ1-2; the table's D call of TRBD1 was not tested on the DNA. TRBV21-1 constitutes a pseudogene. CDR3 length: 13 amino acids. CDR3 sequence reads: CAIRDRAPYGYTF. DNA for the CDR3: TGTGCCATTCGGGACAGGGCCCCCTATGGCTACACCTTC.

The chain carries TRBV5-1 and TRBJ2-5, with D unresolved. V lost 3 bases to trimming and J lost 11 bases, with 11 bases between them. The CDR3 has 11 amino acids. Germline lookup yields CDR1 SGHRS and CDR2 YFSETQ. The CDR3 DNA reads TGCGCCAGCAGCTCCGGTTTGGAGCAGTACTTC. Translation gives CASSSGLEQYF.

The V and J genes are TRBV19 and TRBJ1-1; no reliable D call. The V gene's germline CDR1 is LNHDA and CDR2 SQIVND (reference sequence). V was shortened by 5 bases and J by 4 bases, with 14 bases between the two germline ends. The CDR3 spans 14 residues. The CDR3 protein is CASSRQTSRTEAFF. In DNA form, the CDR3 reads TGTGCCAGTAGTCGCCAGACTTCTCGCACTGAAGCTTTCTTT.

The V call is TRBV7-8, the J call TRBJ1-6; 7 nucleotides line up with TRBD1. J lost 7 bases, V lost 1 base, and 7 bases had no gene match. CDR1 SGHVS and CDR2 FQNEAQ come from the germline V gene. This CDR3 is 16 amino acids long. The CDR3 spells CASSLGSGRGNSPLHF. The CDR3 nucleotides are TGTGCCAGCAGCTTAGGGTCAGGCAGGGGGAATTCACCCCTCCACTTT. Drawing the rest from reference TRBV7-8 and TRBJ1-6, the complete variable domain is GAGVSQSPRYKVAKRGQDVALRCDPISGHVSLFWYQQALGQGPEFLTYFQNEAQLDKSGLPSDRFFAERPEGSVSTLKIQRTQQEDSAVYLCASSLGSGRGNSPLHFGNGTRLTVT.

This clone was recorded once. The V gene is TRBV7-9, the J gene TRBJ1-1; D unclear. The CDR3 spans 14 residues. Germline values: CDR1 SEHNR, CDR2 FQNEAQ (reference sequence). V gave up 5 bases and J gave up 1 base, with 11 bases separating them. CDR3 sequence: CASSQSSGNTEAFF. The CDR3 region has the DNA TGTGCCAGCAGCCAGTCCTCCGGGAACACTGAAGCTTTCTTT.

The chain couples TRBV19 to TRBJ2-3, with D maybe TRBD2 (5 bases). The length of the CDR3 is 16 residues. V was trimmed by 2 bases and J by 0 bases, leaving 12 bases between them. The germline V gene has CDR1 LNHDA and CDR2 SQIVND (reference sequence). The CDR3: CASSIISAGSTDTQYF. The CDR3 DNA reads as TGTGCCAGTAGTATAATTTCCGCGGGTAGCACAGATACGCAGTATTTT.

The V call is TRBV5-4, the J call TRBJ2-7, with D perhaps TRBD2 (5 bases). CDR3 length: 13 residues. CDR1 is SGHNT, CDR2 YYREEE, per germline (reference sequence). The V gene lost 4 bases and the J gene lost 5 bases, with 13 bases spanning the gap. CDR3: CASSPVSGNEQYF. The CDR3 DNA is TGTGCCAGCAGCCCCGTATCGGGAAACGAGCAGTACTTC.

The V call is TRBV5-4, the J call TRBJ2-1, with D uncertain. This CDR3 is 12 amino acids long. Germline V gene data show CDR1 as SGHNT and CDR2 as YYREEE (reference sequence). V gave up 0 bases and J gave up 5 bases, with 3 bases separating them. CDR3 bases: TGTGCCAGCAGCTTGGGAGACAATGAGCAGTTCTTC. Encoded protein: CASSLGDNEQFF.

The chain combines TRBV11-2 with TRBJ2-3; 7 bases map to TRBD2. The CDR3 contains 16 residues. J gave up 0 bases and V 2 bases, and 5 bases lay outside the gene matches. The V gene's germline CDR1 is SGHAT and CDR2 FQNNGV. The CDR3 loop reads CASSLRSSGSTDTQYF. The CDR3 coding sequence is TGTGCCAGCAGCTTACGGAGTAGCGGGAGCACAGATACGCAGTATTTT.

This clone was recorded a few times. The chain couples TRBV19 to TRBJ1-3, with D possibly being TRBD1 (5 bases). This CDR3 has 18 amino acids. Germline V gives CDR1 LNHDA, CDR2 SQIVND (reference sequence). Trimming pared 6 bases from V and 0 bases from J, leaving 21 bases between. CDR3 coding DNA: TGTGCCAGTAGGTTCCGGACACAAGGCGCTCACTCTGGAAACACCATATATTTT. Protein: CASRFRTQGAHSGNTIYF. Full variable domain (remainder filled in from reference TRBV19 and TRBJ1-3): DGGITQSPKYLFRKEGQNVTLSCEQNLNHDAMYWYRQDPGQGLRLIYYSQIVNDFQKGDIAEGYSVSREKKESFPLTVTSAQKNPTAFYLCASRFRTQGAHSGNTIYFGEGSWLTVV.

The chain links TRBV19 to TRBJ2-7, with 7 bases aligning to TRBD1. CDR3 length: 15 residues. The germline V gene encodes CDR1 LNHDA and CDR2 SQIVND (reference sequence). Trimming at V came to 2 bases and at J to 3 bases, leaving 7 bases not matched to a gene. The CDR3 sequence is CASSIRQGNNYEQYF. For the CDR3, the DNA is TGTGCCAGTAGTATAAGACAGGGCAATAACTACGAGCAGTACTTC. Supplemented by reference TRBV19 and TRBJ2-7, the full variable domain reads DGGITQSPKYLFRKEGQNVTLSCEQNLNHDAMYWYRQDPGQGLRLIYYSQIVNDFQKGDIAEGYSVSREKKESFPLTVTSAQKNPTAFYLCASSIRQGNNYEQYFGPGTRLTVT.

The chain carries TRBV2 and TRBJ2-3; 13 bases map to TRBD2. Germline loops: CDR1 SNHLY, CDR2 FYNNEI. The V and J ends lost 7 bases and 2 bases, in that order; junction bases with no gene match: 6. This CDR3 has 16 amino acids. This chain's CDR3 is CASNLGLAGYTDTQYF. CDR3 DNA: TGTGCCAGCAATCTGGGACTAGCGGGGTACACAGATACGCAGTATTTT.

The chain uses TRBV27 and TRBJ2-3; 13 nucleotides agree with TRBD2. The V gene's germline CDR1 is MNHEY and CDR2 SMNVEV (reference sequence). The CDR3 has 17 residues. The ends lost 5 bases at V and 4 bases at J; junction bases unmatched: 9. The CDR3 loop is CASSDRLAGGVADTQYF. CDR3 bases: TGTGCCAGCAGTGATCGACTAGCGGGGGGCGTCGCAGATACGCAGTATTTT.

The V gene is TRBV4-1, the J gene TRBJ1-1, with D perhaps TRBD1 (5 bases). V was pared by 2 bases and J by 9 bases, with 16 bases between. Germline V gene lookup returns CDR1 MGHRA and CDR2 YSYEKL. This CDR3 has 14 amino acids. The CDR3 region has the DNA TGCGCCAGCAGCCAAACAGGACGGATGCAGCAAGCTTTCTTT. Its protein product is CASSQTGRMQQAFF.

CDR3 nucleotide sequence: TGCGCCAGCAGCCCGGGACTAGCGGGGGGGCATGAGCAGTTCTTC. Its translation: CASSPGLAGGHEQFF. V and J are TRBV5-1 and TRBJ2-1, with 16 bases matching TRBD2. Germline values: CDR1 SGHRS, CDR2 YFSETQ. After removal of 4 bases from V and 8 bases from J, the junction contained 3 bases not matched to a gene. There are 15 residues in the CDR3.

This clone was seen a few times. The chain is built from TRBV5-1 and TRBJ2-5; 14 nucleotides line up with TRBD2. CDR3 length: 16 amino acids. Trimming at V came to 4 bases and at J to 4 bases, leaving 6 bases not matched to a gene. CDR1 is SGHRS, CDR2 YFSETQ, per germline. CDR3 nucleotides: TGCGCCAGCAGCCTGGGACTAGCGGGGGTTCTAGAGACCCAGTACTTC. Translated, it gives CASSLGLAGVLETQYF.

The J gene is TRBJ1-3, the V gene TRBV7-2; D is uncertain. The germline V and J ends were trimmed by 1 base and 2 bases, with 15 bases remaining between them. The CDR3 totals 17 residues. Per the germline V gene, CDR1 is SGHTA and CDR2 is FQGNSA. The chain's CDR3 is CASSLVVGRVAGNTIYF. As DNA, the CDR3 is TGTGCCAGCAGCTTAGTTGTAGGGAGGGTGGCTGGAAACACCATATATTTT. The full variable domain, its missing parts supplied by reference TRBV7-2 and TRBJ1-3, is GAGVSQSPSNKVTEKGKDVELRCDPISGHTALYWYRQSLGQGLEFLIYFQGNSAPDKSGLPSDRFSAERTGGSVSTLTIQRTQQEDSAVYLCASSLVVGRVAGNTIYFGEGSWLTVV.

The chain joins TRBV23-1 to TRBJ2-1; 9 nucleotides align to TRBD1. TRBV23-1 is marked as an open reading frame, function uncertain. Trimming removed 4 bases from V and 3 bases from J; junction bases left unmatched: 7. The CDR3 runs to 16 residues. The CDR3 is CASSPGQGVIYNEQFF. DNA for the CDR3: TGCGCCAGCAGTCCGGGACAGGGAGTGATCTACAATGAGCAGTTCTTC.

The rearrangement links TRBV7-2 to TRBJ2-5; D not resolved. The CDR3 runs 14 residues. Germline CDR1 is SGHTA and CDR2 is FQGNSA. V was shortened by 1 base and J by 3 bases, with 9 bases between the two germline ends. The CDR3 loop is CASSLVDGKETQYF. The CDR3 coding sequence is TGTGCCAGCAGCTTAGTTGATGGGAAAGAGACCCAGTACTTC.

This chain joins TRBV27 and TRBJ1-5, with D maybe TRBD1 (5 bases). CDR1 is MNHEY, CDR2 SMNVEV, per germline (reference sequence). This CDR3 spans 15 amino acids. Trimming took 8 bases from V and 4 from J, leaving 18 bases between them. CDR3 protein: CASPAGGRGNQPQHF. The CDR3 region has the DNA TGTGCCAGCCCAGCGGGGGGGAGGGGAAATCAGCCCCAGCATTTT.

J is TRBJ2-5 and V is TRBV9, with unresolved D. Trimming removed 3 bases at V and 4 bases at J, with 10 bases between. Germline values: CDR1 SGDLS, CDR2 YYNGEE. The CDR3 runs to 13 residues. The CDR3 DNA is TGTGCCAGCAGCGGGCCTCTGGTAGAGACCCAGTACTTC. It codes for CASSGPLVETQYF.

This clone was recorded once. J is TRBJ1-5 and V is TRBV18; tentative D call: TRBD1 (5 bases). The CDR3 sequence is 14 residues long. Trimming cost V 6 bases and J 4 bases, with 13 bases left between them. Per germline, CDR1 KGHSH and CDR2 LQKENI. CDR3 DNA: TGTGCCAGCTCCTCAATGGGGGGGAATCAGCCCCAGCATTTT. Translating gives CASSSMGGNQPQHF.

The rearrangement joins TRBV7-9 to TRBJ1-2, with D perhaps TRBD1 (5 bases). The CDR3 length is 17 residues. Trimming took 4 bases from V and 0 from J, leaving 18 bases between them. Germline V CDR1 and CDR2: SEHNR, FQNEAQ (reference sequence). The CDR3 region has the DNA TGTGCCAGCAGCTCGTCTAACCGGGACGTCACTAACTATGGCTACACCTTC. The encoded protein is CASSSSNRDVTNYGYTF.

The V gene is TRBV2, the J gene TRBJ2-7, with 7 bases matching TRBD1. The CDR3 is 15 amino acids. The V and J ends lost 6 bases and 2 bases, in that order; junction bases with no gene match: 10. Germline CDR1 reads SNHLY; CDR2 reads FYNNEI. The CDR3 reads CASSLGWDSPYEQYF. DNA of the CDR3: TGTGCCAGCAGCTTAGGGTGGGACAGTCCCTACGAGCAGTACTTC.

The rearrangement joins TRBV14 to TRBJ2-2; the D gene could be TRBD1 or TRBD2 (6 bases each). Between the trimmed V and J ends, which lost 0 bases and 2 bases, there was a span of 13 bases. Looked up from germline, CDR1 is SGHDN and CDR2 is FVKESK. The CDR3 is 17 residues long. Here the CDR3 reads CASSQDFPGANTGELFF. The DNA of the CDR3 is TGTGCCAGCAGCCAAGATTTCCCGGGGGCCAACACCGGGGAGCTGTTTTTT.

The V gene is TRBV19, the J gene TRBJ2-5; 9 bases fit TRBD1. The CDR3 is made up of 15 amino acids. V lost 3 bases to trimming and J lost 7 bases; unmatched junction nucleotides: 9. The V gene's germline CDR1 is LNHDA and CDR2 SQIVND (reference sequence). CDR3 nucleotide sequence: TGTGCCAGTAGTATTTGGACAGGGGAGGGGGTGACCCAGTACTTC. It specifies CASSIWTGEGVTQYF.

The CDR3: CASSPRGYTGELFF. The CDR3, as DNA: TGTGCCAGCTCACCCAGGGGGTACACCGGGGAGCTGTTTTTT. The chain employs TRBV18 and TRBJ2-2; 7 bases match TRBD1. Germline loops: CDR1 KGHSH, CDR2 LQKENI. V shed 3 bases and J 3 bases; nucleotides not matched to a gene: 1. The CDR3 sequence is 14 residues long.

This sequence joins TRBV28 and TRBJ1-4; D ambiguous. V lost 10 bases and J lost 8, with 32 bases in between. This CDR3 has 18 amino acids. Looked up from germline, CDR1 is MDHEN and CDR2 is SYDVKM. CDR3 sequence reads: CATLPLDPGDEGWEKLFF. The CDR3 nucleotides read TGTGCCACCCTCCCTTTGGACCCGGGCGACGAGGGATGGGAAAAACTGTTTTTT.

J is TRBJ1-1 and V is TRBV12-5, with TRBD1 as a possible D gene (6 bases). The germline V and J ends were trimmed by 0 bases and 4 bases, with 18 bases remaining between them. This CDR3 is built from 17 residues. Germline CDR1 LGHNT, CDR2 FRNRAP. The CDR3 sequence is CASGLVKGGAGGTEAFF. As DNA, the CDR3 is TGTGCTAGTGGTTTGGTAAAGGGGGGGGCAGGTGGCACTGAAGCTTTCTTT. Supplemented by reference TRBV12-5 and TRBJ1-1, the full variable domain reads DARVTQTPRHKVTEMGQEVTMRCQPILGHNTVFWYRQTMMQGLELLAYFRNRAPLDDSGMPKDRFSAEMPDATLATLKIQPSEPRDSAVYFCASGLVKGGAGGTEAFFGQGTRLTVV.

V is TRBV28 and J is TRBJ2-5; 9 bases line up with TRBD1. CDR3 length: 15 amino acids. Losses at the gene ends were 4 bases for V and 6 bases for J; bases not matched to a gene: 9. CDR1 is MDHEN, CDR2 SYDVKM, per germline. In nucleotides, the CDR3 is TGTGCCAGCAGTTGGTGGACAGGGGTCTTAAAGACCCAGTACTTC. The encoded protein is CASSWWTGVLKTQYF.